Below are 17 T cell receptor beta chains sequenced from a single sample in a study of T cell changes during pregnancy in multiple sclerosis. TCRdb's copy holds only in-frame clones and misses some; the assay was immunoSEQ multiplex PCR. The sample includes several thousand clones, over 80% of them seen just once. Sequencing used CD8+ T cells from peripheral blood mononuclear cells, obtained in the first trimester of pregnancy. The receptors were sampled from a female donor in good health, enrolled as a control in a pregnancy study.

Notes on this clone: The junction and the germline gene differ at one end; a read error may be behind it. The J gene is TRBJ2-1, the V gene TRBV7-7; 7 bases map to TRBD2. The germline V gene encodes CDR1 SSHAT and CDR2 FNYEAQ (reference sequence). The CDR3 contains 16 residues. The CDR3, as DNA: TGTGCTAGCAGCTGGGGGGAGGGCCCTCCGAACAATGAGCAGTTCTTC. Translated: CASSWGEGPPNNEQFF.

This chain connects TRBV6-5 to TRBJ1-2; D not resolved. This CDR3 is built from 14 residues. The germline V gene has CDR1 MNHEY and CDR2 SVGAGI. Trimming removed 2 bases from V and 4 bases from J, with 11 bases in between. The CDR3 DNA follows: TGTGCCAGCAGTTACGGGTCGGCGGCCTATGGCTACACCTTC. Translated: CASSYGSAAYGYTF.

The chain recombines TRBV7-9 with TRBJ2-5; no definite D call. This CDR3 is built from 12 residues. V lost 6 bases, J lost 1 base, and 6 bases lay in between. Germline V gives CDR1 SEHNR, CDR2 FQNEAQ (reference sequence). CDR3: CASSGSQETQYF. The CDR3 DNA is TGTGCCAGCAGTGGCAGCCAAGAGACCCAGTACTTC.

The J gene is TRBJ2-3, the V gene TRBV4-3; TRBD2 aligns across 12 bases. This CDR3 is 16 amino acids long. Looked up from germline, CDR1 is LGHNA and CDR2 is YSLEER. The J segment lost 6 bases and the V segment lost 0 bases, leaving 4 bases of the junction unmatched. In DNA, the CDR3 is TGCGCCAGCAGCCAAGATCTAGCGGGAGGGCCGGATACGCAGTATTTT. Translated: CASSQDLAGGPDTQYF.

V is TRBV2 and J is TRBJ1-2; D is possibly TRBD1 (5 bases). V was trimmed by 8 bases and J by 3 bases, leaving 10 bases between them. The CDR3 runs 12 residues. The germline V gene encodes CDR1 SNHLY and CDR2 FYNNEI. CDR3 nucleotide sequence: TGTGCCAGCTACAAAGGGGACTATGGCTACACCTTC. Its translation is CASYKGDYGYTF.

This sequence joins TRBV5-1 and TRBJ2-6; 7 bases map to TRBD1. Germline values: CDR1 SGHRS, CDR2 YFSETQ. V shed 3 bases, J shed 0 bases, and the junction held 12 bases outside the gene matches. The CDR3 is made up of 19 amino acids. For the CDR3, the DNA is TGCGCCAGCAGCTATTACGAATCAGGGGGTTACTCTGGGGCCAACGTCCTGACTTTC. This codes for CASSYYESGGYSGANVLTF.

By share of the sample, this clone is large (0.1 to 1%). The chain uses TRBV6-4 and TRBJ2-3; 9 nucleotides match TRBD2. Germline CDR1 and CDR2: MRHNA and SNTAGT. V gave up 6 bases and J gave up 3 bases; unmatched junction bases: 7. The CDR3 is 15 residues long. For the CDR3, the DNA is TGTGCCAGCAGCGTTAGCGGGAGCGAAACAGATACGCAGTATTTT. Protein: CASSVSGSETDTQYF.

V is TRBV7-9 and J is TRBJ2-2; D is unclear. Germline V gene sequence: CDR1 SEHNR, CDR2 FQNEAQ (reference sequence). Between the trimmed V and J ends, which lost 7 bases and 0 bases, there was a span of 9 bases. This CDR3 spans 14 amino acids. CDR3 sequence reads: CASTVSANTGELFF. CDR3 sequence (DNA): TGTGCCAGCACCGTTAGTGCGAACACCGGGGAGCTGTTTTTT.

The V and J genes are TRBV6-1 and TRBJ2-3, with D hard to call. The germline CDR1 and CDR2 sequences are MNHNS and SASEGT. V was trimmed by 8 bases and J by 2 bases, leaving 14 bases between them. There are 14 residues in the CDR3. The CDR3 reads CASEREVLTDTQYF. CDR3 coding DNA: TGTGCCAGCGAACGAGAAGTTCTCACAGATACGCAGTATTTT.

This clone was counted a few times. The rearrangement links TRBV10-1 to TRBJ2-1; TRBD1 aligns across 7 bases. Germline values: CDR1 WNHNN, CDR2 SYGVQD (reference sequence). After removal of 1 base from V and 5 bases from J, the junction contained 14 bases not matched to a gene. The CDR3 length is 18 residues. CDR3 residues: CASSEFGPHDREHNEQFF. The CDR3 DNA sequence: TGCGCCAGCAGTGAGTTCGGGCCCCACGACAGGGAACACAATGAGCAGTTCTTC.

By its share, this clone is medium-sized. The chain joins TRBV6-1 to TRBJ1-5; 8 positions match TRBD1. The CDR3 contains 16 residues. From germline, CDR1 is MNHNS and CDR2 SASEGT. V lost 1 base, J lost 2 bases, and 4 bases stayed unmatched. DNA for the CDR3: TGTGCCAGCAGTGAAGGGGAGGGACAGGGCAATCAGCCCCAGCATTTT. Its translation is CASSEGEGQGNQPQHF.

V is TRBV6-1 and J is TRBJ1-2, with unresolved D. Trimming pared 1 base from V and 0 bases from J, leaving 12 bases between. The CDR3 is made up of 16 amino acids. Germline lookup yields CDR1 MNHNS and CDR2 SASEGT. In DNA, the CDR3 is TGTGCCAGCAGTGAAGATCCAGACAAACCTAACTATGGCTACACCTTC. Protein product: CASSEDPDKPNYGYTF.

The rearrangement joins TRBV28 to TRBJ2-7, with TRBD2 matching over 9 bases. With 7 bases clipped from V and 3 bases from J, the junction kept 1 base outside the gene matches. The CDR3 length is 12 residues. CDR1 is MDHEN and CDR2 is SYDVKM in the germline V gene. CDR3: CASNSGSYEQYF. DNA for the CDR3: TGTGCCAGCAATAGCGGGAGCTACGAGCAGTACTTC. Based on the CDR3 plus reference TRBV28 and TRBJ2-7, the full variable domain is DVKVTQSSRYLVKRTGEKVFLECVQDMDHENMFWYRQDPGLGLRLIYFSYDVKMKEKGDIPEGYSVSREKKERFSLILESASTNQTSMYLCASNSGSYEQYFGPGTRLTVT.

DNA of the CDR3: TGTGCCAGTAGTAGGGCGATGGGACAGGAGGGTGGCTACACCTTC. Its protein product is CASSRAMGQEGGYTF. The rearrangement uses TRBV19 and TRBJ1-2, with 8 nucleotides matching TRBD1. Germline CDR1 and CDR2: LNHDA and SQIVND (reference sequence). The CDR3 is made up of 15 amino acids. After removal of 4 bases from V and 7 bases from J, the junction contained 11 bases not matched to a gene.

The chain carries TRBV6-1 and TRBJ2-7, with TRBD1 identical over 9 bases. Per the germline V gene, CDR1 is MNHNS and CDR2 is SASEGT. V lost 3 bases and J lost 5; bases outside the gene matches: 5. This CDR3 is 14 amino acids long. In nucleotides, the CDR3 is TGTGCCAGCAGTGAGGACAGGGGTAGGAACGAGCAGTACTTC. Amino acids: CASSEDRGRNEQYF.

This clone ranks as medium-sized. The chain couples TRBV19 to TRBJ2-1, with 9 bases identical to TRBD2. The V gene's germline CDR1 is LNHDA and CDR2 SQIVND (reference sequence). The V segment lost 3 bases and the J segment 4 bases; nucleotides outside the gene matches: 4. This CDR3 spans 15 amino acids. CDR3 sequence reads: CASSISSGAYNEQFF. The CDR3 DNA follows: TGTGCCAGTAGTATCTCTAGCGGGGCTTACAATGAGCAGTTCTTC.

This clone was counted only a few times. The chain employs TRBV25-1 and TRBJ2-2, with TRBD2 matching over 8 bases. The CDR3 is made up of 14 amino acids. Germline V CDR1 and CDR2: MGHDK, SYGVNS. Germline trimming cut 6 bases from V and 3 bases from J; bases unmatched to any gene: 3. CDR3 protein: CASSGRADTGELFF. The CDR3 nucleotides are TGTGCCAGCAGCGGGAGGGCCGACACCGGGGAGCTGTTTTTT.